Sequencing of this TCR beta chain was carried out in a study of T cell repertoires in cytomegalovirus infection. Across the whole study: A matching HLA type, together with CMV infection, was signaled by public TCR beta signatures. Study-wide results and caveats: The cumulative frequency of public TCR beta families identified carriers of CMV plus the relevant HLA. What dominated the ex vivo response were HLA-C-restricted CMV-specific TCR beta clonotypes.

The CDR3 is 16 amino acids. Germline values: CDR1 SGHTA, CDR2 FQGNSA. With 6 bases removed from V and 4 bases from J, the gap between germline ends came to 22 bases. The sample holds many counts of this clonotype. What it binds is unknown. Each CDR3 protein is one row after TCRdb ran MiXCR on the reads. The table lists some 390,000 distinct CDR3 sequences, 18% of them singletons. The gene calls are TRBV7-2 and TRBJ2-7; D tentatively fits TRBD1 or TRBD2 (5 bases each). Sequencing was carried out using PBMCs. The receptor's source is a human donor in good health (CMV status not recorded). Some clones in this sample may be carry-over from other donors' samples. The CDR3, as DNA: TGTGCCAGCAGAGTAGCCTCCGGGACCAGTTTTTACGAGCAGTACTTC. Amino acids: CASRVASGTSFYEQYF.